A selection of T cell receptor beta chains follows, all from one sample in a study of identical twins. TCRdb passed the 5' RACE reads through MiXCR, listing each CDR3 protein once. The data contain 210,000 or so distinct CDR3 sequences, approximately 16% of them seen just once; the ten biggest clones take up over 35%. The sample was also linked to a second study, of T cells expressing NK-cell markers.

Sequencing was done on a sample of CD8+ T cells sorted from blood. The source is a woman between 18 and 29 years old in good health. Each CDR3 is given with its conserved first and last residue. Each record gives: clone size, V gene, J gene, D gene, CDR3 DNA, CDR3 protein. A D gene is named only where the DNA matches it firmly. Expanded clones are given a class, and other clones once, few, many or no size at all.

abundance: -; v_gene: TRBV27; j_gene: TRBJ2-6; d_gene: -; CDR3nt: TGTGCCAGCAGTCTATCCAAGCATGGGGCCAACGTCCTGACTTTC; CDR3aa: CASSLSKHGANVLTF
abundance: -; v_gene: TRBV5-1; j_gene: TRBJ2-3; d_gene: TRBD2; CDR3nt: TGCGCCAGCAACCCTAGCGGGGCCTACACAGATACGCAGTATTTT; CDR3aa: CASNPSGAYTDTQYF
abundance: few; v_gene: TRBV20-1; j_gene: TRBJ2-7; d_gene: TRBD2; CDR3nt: TGCAGTGCTAGAGTTGGCGGGAGGTCCTACGAGCAGTACTTC; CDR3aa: CSARVGGRSYEQYF
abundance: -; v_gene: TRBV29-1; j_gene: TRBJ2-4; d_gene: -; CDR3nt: TGCAGCGTTGTTGAAGGATTAGCCAAAAACATTCAGTACTTC; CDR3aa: CSVVEGLAKNIQYF
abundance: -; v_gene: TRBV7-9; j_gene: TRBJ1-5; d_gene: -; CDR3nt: TGTGCCAGCAGCGCCGACCTGACCCAGCATTTT; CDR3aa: CASSADLTQHF
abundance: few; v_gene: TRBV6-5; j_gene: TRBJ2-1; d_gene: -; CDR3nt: TGTGCCAGCGGACGGGGAAACAATGAGCAGTTCTTC; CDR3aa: CASGRGNNEQFF
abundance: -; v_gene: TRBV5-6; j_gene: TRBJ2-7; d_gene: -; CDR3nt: TGTGCCAGCAGCCCCGGGCCAGTCAACGAGCAGTACTTC; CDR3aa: CASSPGPVNEQYF
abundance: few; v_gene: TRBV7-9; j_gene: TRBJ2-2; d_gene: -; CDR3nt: TGTGCCAGCAGCGCCGTCCGGAACACCGGGGAGCTGTTTTTT; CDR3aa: CASSAVRNTGELFF
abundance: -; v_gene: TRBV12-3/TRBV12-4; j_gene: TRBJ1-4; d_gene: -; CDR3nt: TGTGCCAGCAGTCCCGGGACATGGGGGGACGAAAAACTGTTTTTT; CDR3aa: CASSPGTWGDEKLFF
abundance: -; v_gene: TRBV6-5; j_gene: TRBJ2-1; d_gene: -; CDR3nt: TGTGCCAGCGGTTCAGGCGGCCGTGGATGGAATGAGCAGTTCTTC; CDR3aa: CASGSGGRGWNEQFF
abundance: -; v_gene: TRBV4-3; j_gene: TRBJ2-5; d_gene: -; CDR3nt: TGCGCCAGCAGCCAAGATCTAGTCCCAGGGAGAGAGACCCAGTACTTC; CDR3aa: CASSQDLVPGRETQYF
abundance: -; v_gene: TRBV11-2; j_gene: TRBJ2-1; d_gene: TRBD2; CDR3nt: TGTGCCAGCAGCTTAGTCACTTGGACTAGCGGGAGTAGGAATGAGCAGTTCTTC; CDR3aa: CASSLVTWTSGSRNEQFF
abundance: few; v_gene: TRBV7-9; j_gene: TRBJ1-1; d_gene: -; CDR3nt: TGTGCCAGCAGCGGGAAGGGACCGAACTTCTCTGAAGCTTTCTTT; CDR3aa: CASSGKGPNFSEAFF
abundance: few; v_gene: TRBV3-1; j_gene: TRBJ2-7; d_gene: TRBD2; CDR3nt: TGTGCCAGCAGCCAAGATCTTCTAGCGGGACCATACTACGAGCAGTACTTC; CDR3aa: CASSQDLLAGPYYEQYF
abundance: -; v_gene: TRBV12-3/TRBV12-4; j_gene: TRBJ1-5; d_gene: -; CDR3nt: TGTGCCAGCAGTTCCGCCGGCCACAATCAGCCCCAGCATTTT; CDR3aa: CASSSAGHNQPQHF
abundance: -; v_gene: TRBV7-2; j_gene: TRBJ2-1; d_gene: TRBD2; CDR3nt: TGTGCCAGCAGCCTTCTAAGCGGGATATACAATGAGCAGTTCTTC; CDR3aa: CASSLLSGIYNEQFF
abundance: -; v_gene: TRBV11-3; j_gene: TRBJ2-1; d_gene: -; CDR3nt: TGTGCCAGCAGCTCGCGGACTACTTCCTACAATGAGCAGTTCTTC; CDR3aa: CASSSRTTSYNEQFF
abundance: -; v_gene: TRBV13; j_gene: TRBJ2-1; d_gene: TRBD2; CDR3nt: TGTGCCAGCAGCGGGGTTTTGTCGGCGGGGGACTCCTACAATGAGCAGTTCTTC; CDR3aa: CASSGVLSAGDSYNEQFF
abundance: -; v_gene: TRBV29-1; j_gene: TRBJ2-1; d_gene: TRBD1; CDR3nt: TGCAGCGTCGACACAGGGGGGCTCGGGACAGAGGAGCAGTTCTTC; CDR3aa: CSVDTGGLGTEEQFF
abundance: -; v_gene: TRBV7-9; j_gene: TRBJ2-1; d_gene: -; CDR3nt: TGTGCCAGCAGCTTACGGGACATAGACAATGAGCAGTTCTTC; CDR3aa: CASSLRDIDNEQFF
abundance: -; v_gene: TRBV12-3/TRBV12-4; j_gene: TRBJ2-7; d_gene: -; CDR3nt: TGTGCCAGCAGCCCCAGGGGCGGTGCGTACGAGCAGTACTTC; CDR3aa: CASSPRGGAYEQYF
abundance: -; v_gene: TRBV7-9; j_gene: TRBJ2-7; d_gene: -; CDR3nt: TGTGCCAGCAGCCCACGGGACGGTACCTACGAGCAGTACTTC; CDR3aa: CASSPRDGTYEQYF
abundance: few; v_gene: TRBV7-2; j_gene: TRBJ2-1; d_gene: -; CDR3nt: TGTGCCAGCAGCTTCGTAAACAATGAGCAGTTCTTC; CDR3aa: CASSFVNNEQFF
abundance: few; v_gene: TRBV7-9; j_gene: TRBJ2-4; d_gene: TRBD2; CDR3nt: TGTGCCAGCAGCCAAACGGGAGGAGCCAAAAACATTCAGTACTTC; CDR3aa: CASSQTGGAKNIQYF
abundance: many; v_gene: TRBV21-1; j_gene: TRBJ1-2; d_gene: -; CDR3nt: TGTGCCAGCAGCAGTGCGGAGGGGTATGATGGCTACACCTTC; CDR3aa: CASSSAEGYDGYTF
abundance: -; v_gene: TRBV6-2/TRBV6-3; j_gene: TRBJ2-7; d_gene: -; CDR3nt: TGTGCCAGCAGTTACGAGCAGTACTTC; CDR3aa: CASSYEQYF
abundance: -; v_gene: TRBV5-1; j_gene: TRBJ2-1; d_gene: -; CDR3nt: TGCGCCAGCAGCTTGGGTGGGGGCGGGGTCCATGAGCAGTTCTTC; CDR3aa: CASSLGGGGVHEQFF
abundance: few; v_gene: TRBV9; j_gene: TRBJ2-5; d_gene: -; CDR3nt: TGTGCCAGCAGCGTAGATACGGGGGCCTTAGAGACCCAGTACTTC; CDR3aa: CASSVDTGALETQYF
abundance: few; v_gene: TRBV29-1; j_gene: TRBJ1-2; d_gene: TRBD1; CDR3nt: TGCAGCGTGGATGGGACAGGGAGGTCACAGGGCTATGGCTACACCTTC; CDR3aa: CSVDGTGRSQGYGYTF
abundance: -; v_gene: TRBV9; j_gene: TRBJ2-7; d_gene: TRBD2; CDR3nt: TGTGCCAGCAGCCCAGCGGGACCTTACGAGCAGTACTTC; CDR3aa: CASSPAGPYEQYF
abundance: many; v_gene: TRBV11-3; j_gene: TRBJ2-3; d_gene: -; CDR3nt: TGTGCCAGCAGCTTTGGGGCAGATACGCAGTATTTT; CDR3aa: CASSFGADTQYF
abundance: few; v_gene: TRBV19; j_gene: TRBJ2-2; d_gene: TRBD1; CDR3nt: TGTGCCAGTAGCAGGACAGGGGCCGGCACCGGGGAGCTGTTTTTT; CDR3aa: CASSRTGAGTGELFF